The entry that follows covers one TCR beta chain sequence. This sample stems from a study of cytomegalovirus exposure and HLA in healthy donors. V was clipped by 5 bases and J by 4 bases; unmatched bases: 5. Germline V lookup: CDR1 MNHEY, CDR2 SVGAGI. This CDR3 comprises 14 residues. The table came from immunoSEQ multiplex PCR; TCRdb's copy has only in-frame clones and leaves some out. Of roughly 330,000 clones in the sample, about nine tenths are singletons; the top ten hold roughly 1.2%. This chain links TRBV6-5 with TRBJ1-2; TRBD1 aligns across 9 bases. Sequencing input: PBMCs. The origin of this receptor is a young woman in good health and CMV-seropositive. The CDR3 DNA is TGTGCCAGCAGTGACAGGGGGAGCGGCTATGGCTACACCTTC. This translates into CASSDRGSGYGYTF.